This TCR beta chain is from a study of blood T cell repertoires in COVID-19. The wider study: PBMCs, B-cell-depleted T cells, or T cells provided the cDNA or gDNA that made up the material.

Original processing notes: The assay estimated nucleated cells by amplifying reference gene primers. Clones were read by immunoSEQ multiplex PCR, and TCRdb kept only the in-frame ones, dropping some. That table supplies the V and J calls and clone size; D and trimming were determined from the DNA. The sample gives approximately 83,000 clones, 88% of which show up once; about 7% is in the top ten. Trimming pared 4 bases from V and 12 bases from J, leaving 24 bases between. This CDR3 region has 16 residues. Germline V CDR1 and CDR2: LGHNA, YSLEER. The receptor was isolated from a man between 65 and 85 years old with acute or convalescent COVID-19. V and J are TRBV4-3 and TRBJ1-4, with D possibly TRBD1 on 5 matching bases. Sequencing was performed on peripheral blood. The CDR3 nucleotides are TGCGCCAGCAGCCTCGGTCCCGGGGGGAGTCTTGGGGAACTGTTTTTT. It codes for CASSLGPGGSLGELFF.